These 24 T cell receptor beta chains share one sample of origin, sequenced in a study of blood T cell repertoires in COVID-19. The protocol was immunoSEQ multiplex PCR, while the TCRdb copy is restricted to in-frame clones and leaves out a portion. The table lists over 200,000 clones, approximately 90% of them singletons. Sequencing input: PBMCs or T cells enriched from blood (not recorded which). Source of these receptors: a man aged 25-45 years who had recovered from COVID-19.

The gene calls are TRBV3-1 (or the pseudogene TRBV3-2) and TRBJ1-1; D is possibly TRBD1 (5 bases). The CDR3 spans 16 residues. CDR1 and CDR2 from the germline V gene are LGHDT and YNNKEL (reference sequence). Trimming left V 0 bases short and J 0 bases short, with 11 bases between. CDR3 amino acids: CASSQDKGLLNTEAFF. The CDR3 nucleotides read TGTGCCAGCAGCCAAGATAAGGGACTTCTGAACACTGAAGCTTTCTTT.

V and J are TRBV6-5 and TRBJ2-7; TRBD2 aligns across 14 bases. Unmatched junction bases numbered 1, after V lost 0 bases and J lost 3 bases. Germline V CDR1 and CDR2: MNHEY, SVGAGI. The CDR3 consists of 16 residues. The CDR3 sequence: CASSYSGLAGDYEQYF. The DNA of the CDR3 is TGTGCCAGCAGTTACTCGGGACTAGCGGGAGACTACGAGCAGTACTTC.

The chain carries TRBV9 and TRBJ1-1; 7 bases agree with TRBD1. The germline CDR1 and CDR2 sequences are SGDLS and YYNGEE. The CDR3 is made up of 14 amino acids. The trim removed 1 base at V and 5 bases at J, leaving 5 bases unmatched. CDR3 amino acids: CASSVQGELTEAFF. The CDR3 DNA follows: TGTGCCAGCAGCGTACAGGGGGAGTTGACTGAAGCTTTCTTT.

The genes are TRBV21-1 and TRBJ2-4; the listed D gene, TRBD1, was not tested against the DNA. TRBV21-1 is deemed a pseudogene. This CDR3 region has 16 residues. CDR3 sequence reads: CASLQGEGPAKNIQYF. CDR3 DNA sequence: TGTGCCAGCCTTCAGGGGGAAGGGCCAGCCAAAAACATTCAGTACTTC.

V and J are TRBV5-1 and TRBJ2-7; 9 bases are shared with TRBD1. Germline V gene sequence: CDR1 SGHRS, CDR2 YFSETQ. The CDR3 has 14 residues. The ends lost 2 bases at V and 5 bases at J; junction bases unmatched: 5. The CDR3 nucleotides read TGCGCCAGCAGCTTAGGTAGGACAGGGGACGAGCAGTACTTC. Amino acids: CASSLGRTGDEQYF.

V and J are TRBV7-9 and TRBJ2-1; 7 positions match TRBD1. After removal of 3 bases from V and 10 bases from J, the junction contained 9 bases not matched to a gene. Per germline, CDR1 SEHNR and CDR2 FQNEAQ (reference sequence). The CDR3 length is 14 residues. Written as DNA, the CDR3 is TGTGCCAGCAGCTTGAAAGGGGGCATTGCAGAGCAGTTCTTC. Translation gives CASSLKGGIAEQFF.

This clone was detected only once. The DNA for the CDR3 is TGTGCCAGCAGTTTACTCCTGACTAGCAATGAGCAGTTCTTC. Its translation is CASSLLLTSNEQFF. The J gene is TRBJ2-1, the V gene TRBV27; the D gene is possibly TRBD2 (6 bases). Per the germline V gene, CDR1 is MNHEY and CDR2 is SMNVEV (reference sequence). This CDR3 contains 14 residues. Trimming pared 2 bases from V and 6 bases from J, leaving 11 bases between.

This rearrangement joins TRBV5-6 to TRBJ1-5, with TRBD1 matching 9 bases. J lost 3 bases, V lost 4 bases, and 5 bases had no gene match. The CDR3 totals 15 residues. Germline-derived CDR1 and CDR2 are SGHDT and YYEEEE. For the CDR3, the DNA is TGTGCCAGCAGCAGGACAGGGGTAGACAATCAGCCCCAGCATTTT. It yields the protein CASSRTGVDNQPQHF.

The rearrangement links TRBV5-8 to TRBJ1-6, with 8 bases fitting TRBD1. Germline V gene data show CDR1 as SGHTS and CDR2 as YDEGEE. The CDR3 runs 15 residues. The V segment lost 2 bases and the J segment 8 bases; nucleotides outside the gene matches: 6. In nucleotides, the CDR3 is TGTGCCAGCAGCTTCGGGACAGGCAAATATTCACCCCTCCACTTT. Translated, it gives CASSFGTGKYSPLHF. The full variable domain, with the rest looked up from reference TRBV5-8 and TRBJ1-6, is EAGVTQSPTHLIKTRGQQATLRCSPISGHTSVYWYQQALGLGLQFLLWYDEGEERNRGNFPPRFSGRQFPNYSSELNVNALELEDSALYLCASSFGTGKYSPLHFGNGTRLTVT.

This chain connects TRBV28 to TRBJ1-2; D ambiguous. Germline V gene lookup returns CDR1 MDHEN and CDR2 SYDVKM. Trimming removed 5 bases at V and 2 bases at J, with 12 bases between. The CDR3 runs 14 residues. CDR3 sequence reads: CASSILVLNYGYTF. Here the CDR3 DNA reads TGTGCCAGCAGTATATTAGTCCTCAACTATGGCTACACCTTC.

The rearrangement links TRBV7-6 to TRBJ2-1; D not resolved. This CDR3 has 14 residues. Germline V CDR1 and CDR2: SGHVS, FNYEAQ. V gave up 0 bases and J gave up 7 bases, with 10 bases separating them. CDR3 sequence (DNA): TGTGCCAGCAGCTTAGCGGCTCCCAAGAATGAGCAGTTCTTC. Translated, it gives CASSLAAPKNEQFF.

The CDR3 DNA sequence: TGTGCCAGTAGTATAGACCCAGGGTCCAACATTCAGTACTTC. This encodes CASSIDPGSNIQYF. This chain connects TRBV19 to TRBJ2-4; perhaps TRBD1 as D (5 bases). This CDR3 has 14 residues. Germline CDR1 is LNHDA and CDR2 is SQIVND (reference sequence). V shed 0 bases and J shed 7 bases, with 10 bases lying between them.

This chain uses TRBV11-2 with TRBJ2-3, with 13 bases identical to TRBD2. Per the germline V gene, CDR1 is SGHAT and CDR2 is FQNNGV. CDR3 length: 19 residues. V was pared by 0 bases and J by 0 bases, with 6 bases of the junction left unmatched. The CDR3 spells CASSLDSTSGGVSTDTQYF. The CDR3 bases are TGTGCCAGCAGCTTAGATTCCACTAGCGGGGGGGTTAGCACAGATACGCAGTATTTT.

V gene TRBV5-4 combines with J gene TRBJ1-3, with 11 bases matching TRBD1. The CDR3 is 19 amino acids. With 4 bases clipped from V and 0 bases from J, the junction kept 12 bases outside the gene matches. CDR1 and CDR2 from the germline V gene are SGHNT and YYREEE (reference sequence). Here the CDR3 DNA reads TGTGCCAGCAGCCCCGGGACAGGGGGTACTATTCTCTCTGGAAACACCATATATTTT. Translation gives CASSPGTGGTILSGNTIYF.

The V call is TRBV2, the J call TRBJ2-7; unclear D gene. Trimming took 5 bases from V and 3 from J, leaving 14 bases between them. The CDR3 contains 14 residues. Germline V lookup: CDR1 SNHLY, CDR2 FYNNEI. The CDR3 region has the DNA TGTGCCAGCAGTCGTCAGGAAACAATCTACGAGCAGTACTTC. It is translated as CASSRQETIYEQYF.

The CDR3 sequence: CASSPLQNPNQPQHF. The CDR3 nucleotides are TGTGCCAGCTCACCACTGCAGAACCCCAATCAGCCCCAGCATTTT. The chain is built from TRBV18 and TRBJ1-5; D not resolved. The CDR3 contains 15 residues. Trimming shortened V by 1 base and J by 3 bases, and 10 bases separated the two germline ends. Germline CDR1 is KGHSH and CDR2 is LQKENI.

V gene TRBV30 combines with J gene TRBJ1-6; no clear D. This CDR3 is built from 13 residues. Germline V gene sequence: CDR1 GTSNPN, CDR2 SVGIG (reference sequence). Trimming left V 5 bases short and J 7 bases short, with 12 bases between. CDR3 sequence (DNA): TGTGCCTGGGAATTGGCAGTAAATTCACCCCTCCACTTT. Amino acids: CAWELAVNSPLHF. Full variable domain (outside the CDR3, taken from reference TRBV30 and TRBJ1-6): SQTIHQWPATLVQPVGSPLSLECTVEGTSNPNLYWYRQAAGRGLQLLFYSVGIGQISSEVPQNLSASRPQDRQFILSSKKLLLSDSGFYLCAWELAVNSPLHFGNGTRLTVT.

This chain links TRBV7-2 with TRBJ2-3; 10 positions match TRBD2. Germline trimming cut 2 bases from V and 6 bases from J; bases unmatched to any gene: 8. There are 16 residues in the CDR3. The germline gives CDR1 SGHTA, CDR2 FQGNSA. The CDR3 is CASSLRASGGGDTQYF. CDR3 in DNA: TGTGCCAGCAGCTTAAGGGCTAGCGGGGGCGGGGATACGCAGTATTTT.

The chain couples TRBV11-2 to TRBJ1-5; unclear D gene. V shed 3 bases and J shed 0 bases, with 9 bases lying between them. The CDR3 consists of 15 residues. Per the germline V gene, CDR1 is SGHAT and CDR2 is FQNNGV. CDR3 in amino acids: CASSLGDYSNQPQHF. In DNA, the CDR3 is TGTGCCAGCAGCTTGGGAGACTATAGCAATCAGCCCCAGCATTTT. The complete variable domain, with remaining parts taken from reference TRBV11-2 and TRBJ1-5, reads EAGVAQSPRYKIIEKRQSVAFWCNPISGHATLYWYQQILGQGPKLLIQFQNNGVVDDSQLPKDRFSAERLKGVDSTLKIQPAKLEDSAVYLCASSLGDYSNQPQHFGDGTRLSIL.

The V gene is TRBV5-4, the J gene TRBJ2-5, with TRBD1 as a possible D gene (6 bases). V was pared by 4 bases and J by 2 bases, with 12 bases between. Per the germline V gene, CDR1 is SGHNT and CDR2 is YYREEE (reference sequence). CDR3 length: 14 residues. CDR3 residues: CASSLPDRQETQYF. For the CDR3, the DNA is TGTGCCAGCAGCCTCCCGGACAGACAAGAGACCCAGTACTTC.

The J gene is TRBJ2-6, the V gene TRBV6-5; 7 bases map to TRBD1. V dropped 7 bases and J dropped 2; count of bases not matched to a gene: 2. The CDR3 runs to 14 residues. The germline gives CDR1 MNHEY, CDR2 SVGAGI. In nucleotides, the CDR3 is TGTGCCAGCACCACAGGGGCTGGGGCCAACGTCCTGACTTTC. Protein: CASTTGAGANVLTF.

The J gene is TRBJ1-1, the V gene TRBV5-6; the match to TRBD1 covers 7 bases. J was trimmed by 0 bases and V by 4 bases; bases with no gene match: 3. This CDR3 region has 14 residues. In germline, CDR1 is SGHDT, CDR2 YYEEEE. The CDR3 protein is CASSGTEMNTEAFF. The CDR3 DNA follows: TGTGCCAGCAGCGGGACAGAGATGAACACTGAAGCTTTCTTT.

In DNA, the CDR3 is TGTGCCAGCAGTTCGGTCAGGGGGCCGAACACTGAAGCTTTCTTT. Its protein is CASSSVRGPNTEAFF. The V gene is TRBV27, the J gene TRBJ1-1; 8 nucleotides align to TRBD1. The V and J ends lost 4 bases and 1 base, in that order; junction bases with no gene match: 5. CDR3 length: 15 residues. Germline V CDR1 and CDR2: MNHEY, SMNVEV (reference sequence).

The chain is built from TRBV6-5 and TRBJ1-3, with D uncertain. Germline V gene data show CDR1 as MNHEY and CDR2 as SVGAGI. V was trimmed by 8 bases and J by 0 bases, leaving 11 bases between them. The CDR3 consists of 14 residues. CDR3 nucleotide sequence: TGTGCCAGCGGCGGCAGCTACTCTGGAAACACCATATATTTT. The encoded protein is CASGGSYSGNTIYF.